A selection of T cell receptor beta chains follows, all from one sample in a study of early T cells in non-severe SARS-CoV-2 infection. TCRdb used MiXCR to reprocess the 5' RACE reads, holding one entry per CDR3 protein. The sample records more than 65,000 distinct CDR3 sequences, about an eighth being singletons. The source material was whole blood. These receptors were obtained from an adult who was a healthcare worker with PCR-confirmed SARS-CoV-2 infection or an uninfected control (not recorded which). Both conserved end residues are part of each CDR3. A D gene is named only where the DNA matches it firmly. Rows give clone size only sometimes, using once, few, many, or a class for an expanded clone.

clone_size | j_call | v_call | d_call | cdr3_nt | cdr3_aa
many | TRBJ1-2 | TRBV5-6 | NA | TGTGCCAGCAGCCTCGTTGACTTTGCCGTTAACTATGGCTACACCTTC | CASSLVDFAVNYGYTF
many | TRBJ2-1 | TRBV27 | NA | TGTGCCAGCAGTTTTTTTCTGTTGGGGGGGGCGCGGAATGAGCAGTTCTTC | CASSFFLLGGARNEQFF
NA | TRBJ1-2 | TRBV29-1 | TRBD1 | TGCAGCGTTGAGGGGCGGACAGGGGGCTATGGCTACACCTTC | CSVEGRTGGYGYTF
NA | TRBJ2-3 | TRBV29-1 | NA | TGCAGCGTTGAAACGGGGACGCAGTATTTT | CSVETGTQYF
NA | TRBJ2-1 | TRBV5-1 | NA | TGCGCCAGCAGCTTGGGACTGGCGATGGAGCAGTTCTTC | CASSLGLAMEQFF
NA | TRBJ2-2 | TRBV6-5 | TRBD1 | TGTGCCAGCCTTCCCCGACAGGGGGCAAACACCGGGGAGCTGTTTTTT | CASLPRQGANTGELFF
few | TRBJ2-5 | TRBV6-1 | NA | TGTGCCAGCAAGGTAGTCCACACAGAGACCCAGTACTTC | CASKVVHTETQYF
NA | TRBJ2-7 | TRBV6-2/TRBV6-3 | TRBD1 | TGTGCCAGCAGTTACCTCTGGACAGGGGCTTCCTACGAGCAGTACTTC | CASSYLWTGASYEQYF
many | TRBJ2-5 | TRBV7-9 | NA | TGTGCCAGCAGCTCGGAGGGGGCTGAGAAGACCCAGTACTTC | CASSSEGAEKTQYF
many | TRBJ2-3 | TRBV12-3/TRBV12-4 | NA | TGTGCCAGCAGTTTACACCGGGGCCCCTTTAGAGATACGCAGTATTTT | CASSLHRGPFRDTQYF
few | TRBJ2-1 | TRBV20-1 | NA | TGCAGTGCCTACTACCCACCCGGGGTGGACAATGAGCAGTTCTTC | CSAYYPPGVDNEQFF
NA | TRBJ1-2 | TRBV9 | NA | TGTGCCAGCACCCAGGGAATTGATACCTATGGCTACACCTTC | CASTQGIDTYGYTF
many | TRBJ2-3 | TRBV30 | NA | TGTGCCTGGAGTGGGGACGGGGTAAGAGATACGCAGTATTTT | CAWSGDGVRDTQYF
many | TRBJ2-1 | TRBV20-1 | NA | TGCAGTGCTAGGTTCTCGGAAGATGAGCAGTTCTTC | CSARFSEDEQFF
few | TRBJ1-4 | TRBV7-9 | NA | TGTGCCAGCAGCTTAGCAAGGGGGGAAAAACTGTTTTTT | CASSLARGEKLFF
many | TRBJ2-3 | TRBV11-2 | TRBD2 | TGTGCCAGCAGCTTAGGACATCCGGGGGGGAATACGCAGTATTTT | CASSLGHPGGNTQYF
many | TRBJ2-2 | TRBV29-1 | TRBD1 | TGCAGCGTAGCCCCGACAGGGGGGTTCGGCGGGGAGCTGTTTTTT | CSVAPTGGFGGELFF